This TCR beta chain was found in a study of cytomegalovirus exposure and HLA in healthy donors. Trimming cost V 4 bases and J 4 bases, with 16 bases left between them. The germline V gene has CDR1 SQVTM and CDR2 ANQGSEA. The CDR3 is made up of 15 amino acids. Using immunoSEQ multiplex PCR, the repertoire was profiled, and TCRdb retains in-frame clones only, with some absent. Among 250,000 to 400,000 clones listed, roughly 90% were seen once. Sequencing was carried out using PBMCs. This clonotype was obtained from a woman aged 30 to 39 in good health and CMV-seropositive. The chain uses TRBV29-1 and TRBJ2-2, with D perhaps matching TRBD1 or TRBD2 (6 bases each). As DNA, the CDR3 is TGCAGCGTTGTCCAGGCGGGACAATCCACCGGGGAGCTGTTTTTT. Protein product: CSVVQAGQSTGELFF.